The 25 T cell receptor beta chains given below trace back to one sample, sequenced in a study of regulatory T cells in long-lasting Graves disease. Sample time point: persistent/refractory GD, antithyroid drugs over 5 years with positive TRAb. Making the TCR library involved RNA that had been extracted from PBMCs. Arm-PCR of CDR3 regions with iRepertoire HTBI primers generated TCR beta libraries. Each CDR3 protein gets one entry after TCRdb re-called the multiplex PCR reads with MiXCR. The repertoire includes about 460,000 distinct CDR3 sequences, around a fifth of them detected once, and about an eighth sits in the top ten. The source material was peripheral blood mononuclear cells (PBMCs), sampled when the disease was refractory, from a patient treated with antithyroid drugs. These receptors all come from a female donor with Graves disease.

In the case of this clonotype: The CDR3 does not close with the conserved phenylalanine or tryptophan, likely indicating a read error. The chain joins TRBV4-1 to TRBJ1-1; 8 nucleotides line up with TRBD1. Germline CDR1 reads MGHRA; CDR2 reads YSYEKL. V lost 1 base and J lost 3; bases outside the gene matches: 10. This CDR3 has 17 amino acids. CDR3 nucleotide sequence: TGCGCCAGCAGCCAAGCCCTTCAGGGGGCCTTGGACACTGAAGCTTTCCTT. This translates into CASSQALQGALDTEAFL.

This clonotype showed up many times. The genes are TRBV6-1 and TRBJ2-7, with a possible D match to TRBD2 (6 bases). V lost 7 bases to trimming and J lost 0 bases, with 10 bases between them. Looked up from germline, CDR1 is MNHNS and CDR2 is SASEGT. The CDR3 is 13 amino acids. In DNA, the CDR3 is TGTGCCAGCAAGACGGGAGCCTCCTACGAGCAGTACTTC. Its translation: CASKTGASYEQYF.

The J gene is TRBJ1-1, the V gene TRBV6-1; 9 nucleotides match TRBD1. The germline gives CDR1 MNHNS, CDR2 SASEGT. With V trimmed by 8 bases and J by 4 bases, 11 bases remained unmatched. This CDR3 contains 15 residues. The CDR3, as DNA: TGTGCCAGCGGAGGACTGGGACAGGGAGGCACTGAAGCTTTCTTT. Amino acids: CASGGLGQGGTEAFF.

On this clonotype itself: At one boundary the junction diverges from the germline segment, which might be a read error. This chain connects TRBV12-3 or TRBV12-4 to TRBJ1-1; D perhaps matches TRBD1 (5 bases). The CDR3 extends over 13 amino acids. CDR3 amino acids: CASRRGGGTDASF. Here the CDR3 DNA reads TGTGCCAGCAGACGGGGGGGAGGAACTGACGCTTCCTTT.

At least ten counts were recorded for this clonotype. The V gene is TRBV2, the J gene TRBJ2-7; 14 nucleotides align to TRBD2. V lost 6 bases, J lost 3 bases, and 4 bases stayed unmatched. Per the germline V gene, CDR1 is SNHLY and CDR2 is FYNNEI. The CDR3 runs to 15 residues. CDR3 coding DNA: TGTGCCAGCAGCAAGGGACTAGCGGGGGTCTACGAGCAGTACTTC. Amino acids: CASSKGLAGVYEQYF.

The sample holds many counts of this clonotype. The rearrangement joins TRBV7-2 to TRBJ1-5; D ambiguous. The V end lost 5 bases, the J end lost 0 bases, and 17 bases lay between the germline ends. Germline loops: CDR1 SGHTA, CDR2 FQGNSA. The CDR3 is 17 residues long. The CDR3: CASSARRVEYSNQPQHF. The CDR3 nucleotides read TGTGCCAGCAGCGCCCGGCGGGTGGAATATAGCAATCAGCCCCAGCATTTT.

This clonotype has at least ten counts. The chain couples TRBV12-3 or TRBV12-4 to TRBJ2-7, with 8 bases fitting TRBD1. V shed 3 bases and J 2 bases; nucleotides not matched to a gene: 9. The CDR3 totals 16 residues. CDR3 sequence (DNA): TGTGCCAGCAGTTTGGGCAGGGGGCCATCCCCCTACGAGCAGTACTTC. Translating it yields CASSLGRGPSPYEQYF.

The rearrangement uses TRBV7-9 and TRBJ1-6; weak D call: TRBD1 (5 bases). The CDR3 length is 15 residues. Germline loops: CDR1 SEHNR, CDR2 FQNEAQ (reference sequence). V lost 1 base, J lost 8 bases, and 12 bases lay in between. CDR3 sequence (DNA): TGTGCCAGCAGCTTAGGGGACGGAGCATATTCACCCCTCCACTTT. Translation: CASSLGDGAYSPLHF.

This clonotype was observed a handful of times. The CDR3 sequence is CSVEDRGNSGNTIYF. The CDR3 coding sequence is TGCAGCGTTGAAGATCGTGGCAACTCTGGAAACACCATATATTTT. The chain combines TRBV29-1 with TRBJ1-3; D not certain. V was clipped by 0 bases and J by 0 bases, with 9 bases between them. Germline CDR1 and CDR2: SQVTM and ANQGSEA. The CDR3 totals 15 residues.

This clonotype has more than one count but fewer than ten. DNA of the CDR3: TGTGCCAGCAGCTCCCACAGGGGAGGAATTAACATAGAGACCCAGTACTTC. It translates to CASSSHRGGINIETQYF. The chain is built from TRBV7-2 and TRBJ2-5; a possible D gene is TRBD1 (7 bases). The CDR3 totals 17 residues. The V and J ends lost 4 bases and 4 bases respectively, with 22 bases between them. In germline, CDR1 is SGHTA, CDR2 FQGNSA.

This clonotype was detected only a few times. The rearrangement links TRBV6-1 to TRBJ1-1, with D perhaps TRBD1 (5 bases). Germline loops: CDR1 MNHNS, CDR2 SASEGT. The CDR3 runs to 15 residues. The V end lost 5 bases, the J end lost 6 bases, and 19 bases lay between the germline ends. The CDR3 DNA reads TGTGCCAGCAGTCGGGGGGATCTTAGGAGGGCTGAAGCTTTCTTT. Amino acid sequence: CASSRGDLRRAEAFF.

This clonotype was counted many times. This chain joins TRBV6-1 and TRBJ2-2; the D gene is possibly TRBD2 (5 bases). This CDR3 has 13 residues. Trimming took 6 bases from V and 3 from J, leaving 8 bases between them. CDR1 MNHNS and CDR2 SASEGT come from the germline V gene. CDR3 residues: CASSRDYTGELFF. The CDR3 bases are TGTGCCAGCAGCCGGGATTACACCGGGGAGCTGTTTTTT.

This clonotype appeared many times. The J gene is TRBJ1-2, the V gene TRBV11-2; D gene unclear. CDR1 and CDR2 (germline): SGHAT, FQNNGV. Trimming took 0 bases from V and 8 from J, leaving 19 bases between them. The CDR3 spans 16 residues. CDR3 sequence reads: CASSLDPDGPRRGYTF. DNA of the CDR3: TGTGCCAGCAGCTTAGATCCCGACGGACCGCGTCGGGGCTACACCTTC.

This chain uses TRBV30 with TRBJ1-1; D remains unclear. CDR1 is GTSNPN, CDR2 SVGIG, per germline (reference sequence). This CDR3 contains 13 residues. V dropped 3 bases and J dropped 1 base, with 9 bases sitting between them. The CDR3 reads CAWRIQWNTEAFF. CDR3 in DNA: TGTGCCTGGAGGATTCAATGGAACACTGAAGCTTTCTTT.

In the case of this clonotype: This may stem from a read error, because a much larger clone lies one nucleotide away. The chain carries TRBV6-5 and TRBJ1-1; unclear D gene. The CDR3 is 15 residues long. Between the trimmed V and J ends, which lost 2 bases and 6 bases, there was a span of 16 bases. From germline, CDR1 is MNHEY and CDR2 SVGAGI. This CDR3 reads CASSYPANPIAEAFF. CDR3 nucleotide sequence: TGTGCCAGCAGTTACCCGGCCAACCCTATTGCTGAAGCTTTCTTT.

This clonotype was detected only a few times. The V call is TRBV13, the J call TRBJ1-1; TRBD1 aligns across 7 bases. CDR1 and CDR2 from the germline V gene are PRHDT and FYEKMQ (reference sequence). With V trimmed by 5 bases and J by 10 bases, 10 bases remained unmatched. CDR3 length equals 13 residues. The CDR3 spells CASSPRGRHGAFF. The CDR3 bases are TGTGCCAGCAGCCCCAGGGGGAGGCATGGAGCTTTCTTT.

Details on this clonotype: This clone may be a read error of a much larger clone one base away. The J gene is TRBJ2-7, the V gene TRBV6-1, with 8 bases aligning to TRBD2. Germline V gene lookup returns CDR1 MNHNS and CDR2 SASEGT. This CDR3 is built from 13 residues. Losses at the gene ends were 8 bases for V and 3 bases for J; bases not matched to a gene: 6. This chain's CDR3 is CASGQGLDYEQYF. CDR3 coding DNA: TGTGCCAGCGGGCAGGGACTAGACTACGAGCAGTACTTC.

This clonotype was seen at least ten times. The CDR3: CASRSSGRETQYF. The CDR3 coding sequence is TGTGCCAGCAGGTCTAGCGGGAGAGAGACCCAGTACTTC. The rearrangement uses TRBV28 and TRBJ2-5; 10 nucleotides align to TRBD2. The germline V gene has CDR1 MDHEN and CDR2 SYDVKM. V was clipped by 6 bases and J by 4 bases; unmatched bases: 2. CDR3 length: 13 amino acids.

This clonotype came up many times. This chain links TRBV2 with TRBJ1-5; a weak D match, TRBD1 (6 bases). Germline CDR1 SNHLY, CDR2 FYNNEI. V was clipped by 7 bases and J by 4 bases, with 14 bases between them. The CDR3 length is 14 residues. The CDR3 reads CASTLRQANQPQHF. DNA for the CDR3: TGTGCCAGCACCCTCAGACAGGCAAATCAGCCCCAGCATTTT.

The J gene is TRBJ1-2, the V gene TRBV7-2; D may be TRBD1 (5 bases). Germline V gives CDR1 SGHTA, CDR2 FQGNSA. This CDR3 spans 16 amino acids. V dropped 5 bases and J dropped 3 bases, with 19 bases sitting between them. CDR3 coding DNA: TGTGCCAGCAGCCCTAACTCTGGACAACCCCACTATGGCTACACCTTC. Translation gives CASSPNSGQPHYGYTF.

This clonotype occurred many times. For the CDR3, the DNA is TGTGCCAGCGGGAGGGTTGAGGGCTACACCTTC. Encoded protein: CASGRVEGYTF. J is TRBJ1-2 and V is TRBV10-3; no firm D call. CDR3 length equals 11 residues. CDR1 ENHRY and CDR2 SYGVKD come from the germline V gene. V lost 10 bases to trimming and J lost 8 bases, with 14 bases between them.

This clonotype was recorded many times. The chain recombines TRBV11-2 with TRBJ2-7, with D tentatively TRBD2 (5 bases). Germline V gene sequence: CDR1 SGHAT, CDR2 FQNNGV. Trimming removed 4 bases from V and 1 base from J, with 11 bases in between. The CDR3 spans 14 residues. CDR3 in amino acids: CASSSLALSYEQYF. CDR3 coding DNA: TGTGCCAGCAGCTCGCTAGCCCTTTCCTACGAGCAGTACTTC.

There are many counts of this clonotype. The chain links TRBV11-3 to TRBJ1-1, with 7 bases that match TRBD1. There are 15 residues in the CDR3. J lost 0 bases, V lost 4 bases, and 5 bases had no gene match. Germline CDR1 reads SGHNT; CDR2 reads YENEEA. The CDR3 here is CASSSRGPVNTEAFF. The DNA of the CDR3 is TGTGCCAGCAGCTCTAGGGGGCCAGTGAACACTGAAGCTTTCTTT. The entire variable domain, with the rest obtained from reference TRBV11-3 and TRBJ1-1, is as follows: EAGVVQSPRYKIIEKKQPVAFWCNPISGHNTLYWYLQNLGQGPELLIRYENEEAVDDSQLPKDRFSAERLKGVDSTLKIQPAELGDSAVYLCASSSRGPVNTEAFFGQGTRLTVV.

This clonotype was seen repeatedly, ten times or more. The chain combines TRBV10-3 with TRBJ1-2; TRBD1 agrees at 7 bases. The CDR3 sequence is 16 residues long. CDR1 and CDR2 (germline): ENHRY, SYGVKD. J gave up 8 bases and V 11 bases, and 23 bases lay outside the gene matches. The CDR3 nucleotides read TGTGCCCATCAAAGTGCTCCGAGCACAGGGGCCTCCGGCTACACCTTC. This gives the protein CAHQSAPSTGASGYTF.

The sample holds many counts of this clonotype. The chain couples TRBV10-3 to TRBJ1-1, with D unclear. V lost 2 bases and J lost 2, with 12 bases in between. Per the germline V gene, CDR1 is ENHRY and CDR2 is SYGVKD. This CDR3 has 15 residues. The CDR3 sequence is CAISENTSINTEAFF. The CDR3 DNA reads TGTGCCATCAGTGAGAACACAAGCATAAACACTGAAGCTTTCTTT.